Listed below are T cell receptor beta chains from one sample, sequenced in a study of blood T cells in healthy people across ages. One entry per CDR3 protein results from TCRdb running MiXCR on the 5' RACE reads. The top ten hold roughly 18% of the sample, which has about 780,000 distinct CDR3 sequences, around 50% seen once. The sample was blood. Receptor source: a man older than 75 in good health. Both conserved end residues are part of each CDR3. The D gene is left open where the match is weak. Where a row states a size, it is once, few, many or the class of an expanded clone; other rows omit it.

D gene | clone size | J gene | CDR3 length | V gene | CDR3 DNA | CDR3 protein
TRBD1 | NA | TRBJ2-1 | 16 | TRBV7-2 | TGTGCCAGCAGCAAGGCCGGGACAGCAGACTACAATGAGCAGTTCTTC | CASSKAGTADYNEQFF
NA | NA | TRBJ2-7 | 15 | TRBV9 | TGTGCCAGCAGCGTTGACTGGGGGGAATACAATGAGCAGTACTTC | CASSVDWGEYNEQYF
NA | many | TRBJ2-7 | 11 | TRBV7-2 | TGTGCCAGCAGCTTAGTCTACGAGCAGTACTTC | CASSLVYEQYF
NA | NA | TRBJ2-3 | 13 | TRBV6-1 | TGTGCCAGCAGTGAACCTGTCGCAGATACGCAGTATTTT | CASSEPVADTQYF
NA | few | TRBJ2-3 | 13 | TRBV7-2 | TGTGCCAGCAGCTTTGTCCACACAGATACGCAGTATTTT | CASSFVHTDTQYF
TRBD1 | few | TRBJ2-4 | 14 | TRBV5-1 | TGCGCCAGCAGCTTGGCTGGGACAGGGAACATTCAGTACTTC | CASSLAGTGNIQYF
TRBD2 | NA | TRBJ2-1 | 15 | TRBV9 | TGTGCCAGCAGCGTAGGGGCGGGGGTTGACAATGAGCAGTTCTTC | CASSVGAGVDNEQFF
NA | NA | TRBJ1-2 | 13 | TRBV29-1 | TGCAGCGTTGAAGCCCGCGAAAACTATGGCTACACCTTC | CSVEARENYGYTF
TRBD2 | many | TRBJ2-1 | 15 | TRBV10-3 | TGTGCCATCAATGGGGGTACTAGCGGAAATAATGAGCAGTTCTTC | CAINGGTSGNNEQFF
NA | many | TRBJ2-5 | 15 | TRBV7-2 | TGTGCCAGCAGCTTAGGGGACGCAGTTCAAGAGACCCAGTACTTC | CASSLGDAVQETQYF
TRBD2 | NA | TRBJ2-5 | 16 | TRBV15 | TGTGCCACCAGCAGAGTACTAGCGGGAGGAAGAGAGACCCAGTACTTC | CATSRVLAGGRETQYF
NA | NA | TRBJ2-7 | 16 | TRBV5-5 | TGTGCCAGCAGCTTGGACGCGGGACAACCTGACTACGGGCAGTACTTC | CASSLDAGQPDYGQYF
TRBD1 | NA | TRBJ2-4 | 15 | TRBV6-6 | TGTGCCAGCAGTATAGGGACAGGGGGCATTTACGAGCGGTACTTC | CASSIGTGGIYERYF
TRBD1 | NA | TRBJ1-1 | 14 | TRBV7-2 | TGTGCCAGCAGCCTCGGACAGGTTGGCACTGAAGCTTTCTTT | CASSLGQVGTEAFF
NA | NA | TRBJ2-7 | 17 | TRBV27 | TGTGCCAGCAGTTTGTCGGGACCCAAGCTGGGGTCCTACGAGCAGTACTTC | CASSLSGPKLGSYEQYF
NA | NA | TRBJ2-7 | 14 | TRBV28 | TGTGCCAGCAGTTTAAATCGCCTTCCCTACGAGCAGTACTTC | CASSLNRLPYEQYF
TRBD2 | once | TRBJ2-1 | 17 | TRBV11-2 | TGTGCCAGCAGCTTACGGTCTAGCGGGTCTAGCTACAATGAGCAGTTCTTC | CASSLRSSGSSYNEQFF
NA | many | TRBJ2-7 | 14 | TRBV15 | TGTGCCACCAGCAGGGACCCAGCCAGCTACGAGCAGTACTTC | CATSRDPASYEQYF
NA | NA | TRBJ2-2 | 15 | TRBV7-2 | TGTGCCAGCAGCTTAGCGCCTGGGAACACCGGGGAGCTGTTTTTT | CASSLAPGNTGELFF
TRBD2 | many | TRBJ2-7 | 14 | TRBV12-3/TRBV12-4 | TGTGCCAGCAGCCGACTAGCGGGGACCTACGAGCAGTACTTC | CASSRLAGTYEQYF
TRBD1 | many | TRBJ1-2 | 15 | TRBV2 | TGTGCCACCAGTAACAACAGGGGGCCTAACTATGGCTACACCTTC | CATSNNRGPNYGYTF
NA | NA | TRBJ2-5 | 15 | TRBV6-5 | TGTGCCAGCAGTTACAGGGTTGCGGAACCTACGACGCAGTACTTC | CASSYRVAEPTTQYF
NA | NA | TRBJ2-3 | 14 | TRBV12-3/TRBV12-4 | TGTGCCAGCAGTTTCACGGGGAGCGCAGATGCGCAGTATTTT | CASSFTGSADAQYF
NA | NA | TRBJ2-6 | 14 | TRBV2 | TGTGCCAGCAGGGACGGATCTGGGGCCAACGTCCTGACTTTC | CASRDGSGANVLTF
NA | many | TRBJ2-1 | 13 | TRBV12-3/TRBV12-4 | TGTGCCAGCAGTTTCCAAGTTTCACAGGAGGAGTTCTTC | CASSFQVSQEEFF
TRBD2 | NA | TRBJ2-1 | 15 | TRBV15 | TGTGCCACCAGTGCCGGGACTAGCGGGAGGAATGAGCAGTTCTTC | CATSAGTSGRNEQFF
TRBD2 | NA | TRBJ2-1 | 13 | TRBV29-1 | TGCAGCGCTCTGGGACTAGCGGGCTATGAGCAGTTCTTC | CSALGLAGYEQFF
NA | NA | TRBJ2-7 | 13 | TRBV28 | TGTGCCAGCAGTTTCTACGGAACCTACGAGCAGTACTTC | CASSFYGTYEQYF
NA | NA | TRBJ1-1 | 14 | TRBV15 | TGTGCCACCAGCGTCTACACGGGGTCGGCTGAAGCTTTCTTT | CATSVYTGSAEAFF
TRBD2 | few | TRBJ2-1 | 17 | TRBV28 | TGTGCCAGCAGTCCGATTAGCGGGAGGGCACCCTACAATGAGCAGTTCTTC | CASSPISGRAPYNEQFF
NA | few | TRBJ2-3 | 16 | TRBV7-2 | TGTGCCAGCAGCGCCCGGGACCCGTTACCCACAGATACGCAGTATTTT | CASSARDPLPTDTQYF
NA | few | TRBJ1-2 | 13 | TRBV25-1 | TGTGCCAGCAGGGAAGCGGCAGGCTATGGCTACACCTTC | CASREAAGYGYTF
NA | NA | TRBJ2-1 | 16 | TRBV19 | TGTGCCAGTAGTAGGGCGACAGAGAGCTCCTACAATGAGCAGTTCTTC | CASSRATESSYNEQFF
NA | many | TRBJ2-3 | 12 | TRBV7-3 | TGTGCCAGCAGCCAACAGGCGGATACGCAGTATTTT | CASSQQADTQYF
TRBD2 | few | TRBJ2-1 | 17 | TRBV6-2/TRBV6-3 | TGTGCCAGCAGTTACATCCGGGGCGGGGGAAACTACAATGAGCAGTTCTTC | CASSYIRGGGNYNEQFF
NA | NA | TRBJ2-7 | 13 | TRBV28 | TGTGCCACCTGGGTGTCAGGGACCTACGAGCAGTACTTC | CATWVSGTYEQYF